The 10 T cell receptor beta chains listed next were all sequenced from one sample in a study of yellow fever vaccine responses in identical twins. TCRdb redid the calling of the RT-PCR reads with MiXCR, one entry per CDR3 protein. The sample lists about 2,800 distinct CDR3 sequences; less than 85% were seen once. The specimen was T cells from blood (PBMCs), unsorted or a sorted subset (not recorded which), collected before or after yellow fever vaccination (not recorded which). These receptors all stem from a female donor who received the yellow fever vaccine.

The rearrangement links TRBV6-1 to TRBJ2-5; D remains unclear. Trimming left V 6 bases short and J 1 base short, with 9 bases between. CDR1 is MNHNS and CDR2 is SASEGT in the germline V gene. The CDR3 has 13 amino acids. As DNA, the CDR3 is TGTGCCAGCAGCTCGACCACCCAAGAGACCCAGTACTTC. Protein product: CASSSTTQETQYF.

In its sample, this clonotype was seen once. The V and J genes are TRBV11-3 and TRBJ2-7; D unclear. This CDR3 has 13 residues. From germline, CDR1 is SGHNT and CDR2 YENEEA. Trimming removed 1 base at V and 5 bases at J, with 9 bases between. This chain's CDR3 is CASSLVSSDEQYF. In nucleotides, the CDR3 is TGTGCCAGCAGCTTAGTTAGTTCGGACGAGCAGTACTTC.

In nucleotides, the CDR3 is TGTGCCAGCAGCAGAATCGGGACTAGCGAATACAATGAGCAGTTCTTC. It yields the protein CASSRIGTSEYNEQFF. The J gene is TRBJ2-1, the V gene TRBV11-1; 10 nucleotides agree with TRBD2. Germline CDR1 reads SGHAT; CDR2 reads FQDESV (reference sequence). This CDR3 spans 16 amino acids. Unmatched junction bases numbered 8, after V lost 5 bases and J lost 4 bases.

The chain employs TRBV10-1 and TRBJ2-7; TRBD1 aligns across 9 bases. Per germline, CDR1 WNHNN and CDR2 SYGVQD (reference sequence). Trimming at V came to 8 bases and at J to 5 bases, leaving 7 bases not matched to a gene. This CDR3 spans 13 amino acids. CDR3 protein: CASLGDRDHEQYV. The DNA for the CDR3 is TGCGCCAGCCTGGGGGACAGGGATCACGAGCAGTACGTC.

J is TRBJ2-1 and V is TRBV29-1; TRBD2 matches at 7 bases. Germline V gene lookup returns CDR1 SQVTM and CDR2 ANQGSEA. The J segment lost 6 bases and the V segment lost 8 bases, leaving 4 bases of the junction unmatched. The CDR3 covers 11 residues. The CDR3 is CSMTSINEQFF. For the CDR3, the DNA is TGCAGCATGACTAGCATCAATGAGCAGTTCTTC.

The chain employs TRBV11-1 and TRBJ2-1, with 11 bases fitting TRBD2. Germline CDR1 and CDR2: SGHAT and FQDESV (reference sequence). The CDR3 spans 16 residues. J was trimmed by 1 base and V by 5 bases; bases with no gene match: 4. CDR3 bases: TGTGCCAGCAGCATTAGCGGGGGGGCGTCCTACAATGAGCAGTTCTTC. This translates into CASSISGGASYNEQFF.

The table lists this clonotype with a count of one. This chain links TRBV11-2 with TRBJ2-2; no definite D call. Trimming took 5 bases from V and 6 from J, leaving 16 bases between them. The CDR3 covers 15 residues. The germline V gene encodes CDR1 SGHAT and CDR2 FQNNGV. The CDR3 DNA sequence: TGTGCCAGCAGCCATTCCAGGTCGGGTGCCGGGGAGCTGTTTTTT. As protein: CASSHSRSGAGELFF.

The V gene is TRBV11-1, the J gene TRBJ1-5; D ambiguous. The CDR3 loop spans 12 amino acids. Trimming stripped 1 base from V and 10 bases from J, with 8 bases between. Germline CDR1 SGHAT, CDR2 FQDESV (reference sequence). This chain's CDR3 is CASSLVGHPQHF. In nucleotides, the CDR3 is TGTGCCAGCAGCTTAGTGGGTCATCCCCAGCATTTT.

This clonotype was detected only a few times. The chain couples TRBV2 to TRBJ2-1, with D possibly matching TRBD2 (5 bases). The CDR3 has 12 amino acids. Trimming cost V 9 bases and J 5 bases, with 11 bases left between them. Germline assignment: CDR1 SNHLY and CDR2 FYNNEI. CDR3 region: CARTTTDNEQFF. Here the CDR3 DNA reads TGTGCCAGGACTACTACCGACAATGAGCAGTTCTTC.

The rearrangement joins TRBV11-3 to TRBJ1-5; D is ambiguous. The CDR3 covers 14 residues. V shed 1 base and J shed 2 bases, with 6 bases lying between them. Germline V gene data show CDR1 as SGHNT and CDR2 as YENEEA. The CDR3, as DNA: TGTGCCAGCAGCTTAGTCCAGGGCAATCAGCCCCAGCATTTT. Translated, it gives CASSLVQGNQPQHF. Full variable domain (missing parts from reference TRBV11-3 and TRBJ1-5): EAGVVQSPRYKIIEKKQPVAFWCNPISGHNTLYWYLQNLGQGPELLIRYENEEAVDDSQLPKDRFSAERLKGVDSTLKIQPAELGDSAVYLCASSLVQGNQPQHFGDGTRLSIL.